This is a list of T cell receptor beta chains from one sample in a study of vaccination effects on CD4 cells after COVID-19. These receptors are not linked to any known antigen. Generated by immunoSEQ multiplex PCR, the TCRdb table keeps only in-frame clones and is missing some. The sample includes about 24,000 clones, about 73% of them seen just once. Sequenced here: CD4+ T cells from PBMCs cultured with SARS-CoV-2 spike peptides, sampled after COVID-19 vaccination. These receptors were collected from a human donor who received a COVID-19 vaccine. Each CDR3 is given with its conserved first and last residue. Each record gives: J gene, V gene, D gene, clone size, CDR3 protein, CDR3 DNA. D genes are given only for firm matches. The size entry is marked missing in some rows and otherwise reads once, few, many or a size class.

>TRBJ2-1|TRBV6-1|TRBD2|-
CASRETSGGSYNEQFF
TGTGCCAGCAGGGAAACTAGCGGGGGCTCCTACAATGAGCAGTTCTTC
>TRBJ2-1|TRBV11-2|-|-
CASSQDTYNEQFF
TGTGCCAGCAGCCAAGACACTTACAATGAGCAGTTCTTC
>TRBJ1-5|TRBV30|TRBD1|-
CAWAGGPSQPQHF
TGTGCCTGGGCAGGGGGCCCGAGTCAGCCCCAGCATTTT
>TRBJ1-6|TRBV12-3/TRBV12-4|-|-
CASSRGVEALHF
TGTGCCAGCAGTAGGGGGGTCGAAGCCCTCCACTTT
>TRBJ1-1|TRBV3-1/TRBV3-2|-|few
CASSHHLTEGAEAFF
TGTGCCAGCAGCCATCACCTGACAGAGGGCGCTGAAGCTTTCTTT
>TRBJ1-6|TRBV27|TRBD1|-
CASRQAGTGTDHNSPLHF
TGTGCCAGCAGACAAGCCGGGACAGGAACGGATCATAATTCACCCCTCCACTTT
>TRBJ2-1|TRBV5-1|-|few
CASSFFVGDEQFF
TGCGCCAGCAGCTTCTTTGTGGGCGATGAGCAGTTCTTC
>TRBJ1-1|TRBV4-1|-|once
CASSQEGRLNTEAFF
TGCGCCAGCAGCCAAGAAGGACGGCTGAACACTGAAGCTTTCTTT
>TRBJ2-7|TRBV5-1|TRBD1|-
CASSDRDRGSYEQYF
TGCGCCAGCAGCGACCGGGACAGGGGCTCCTACGAGCAGTACTTC
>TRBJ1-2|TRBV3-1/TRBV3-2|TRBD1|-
CASSHAPTGSMIGYTF
TGTGCCAGCAGCCATGCCCCGACAGGGAGTATGATTGGCTACACCTTC
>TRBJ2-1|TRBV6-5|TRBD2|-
CASSYFLAGDEQFF
TGTGCCAGCAGTTACTTCCTAGCGGGAGATGAGCAGTTCTTC
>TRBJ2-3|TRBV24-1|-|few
CATSGGTGSTDTQYF
TGTGCCACCAGTGGTGGGACGGGAAGCACAGATACGCAGTATTTT
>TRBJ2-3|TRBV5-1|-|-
CASSLGVSTDTQYF
TGCGCCAGCAGCTTAGGTGTCTCCACAGATACGCAGTATTTT
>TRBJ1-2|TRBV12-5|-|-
CASGLSDRPHYGYTF
TGTGCTAGTGGTTTGTCGGACAGACCCCACTATGGCTACACCTTC
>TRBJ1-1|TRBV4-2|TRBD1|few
CASSQTQGGNTEAFF
TGTGCCAGCAGCCAAACACAGGGGGGGAACACTGAAGCTTTCTTT
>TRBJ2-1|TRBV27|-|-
CASSFTSLGVGEQFF
TGTGCCAGCAGTTTCACCTCCTTGGGGGTTGGGGAGCAGTTCTTC
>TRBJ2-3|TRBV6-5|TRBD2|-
CASSPLAGGTDTQYF
TGTGCCAGCAGTCCTCTAGCGGGGGGGACAGATACGCAGTATTTT
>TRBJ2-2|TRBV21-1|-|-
CASSKTRTVCAGDVTGELFF
TGTGCCAGCAGCAAAACACGCACCGTATGTGCAGGGGATGTGACCGGGGAGCTGTTTTTT
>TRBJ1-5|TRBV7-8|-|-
CASSLEQGLGNQPQHF
TGTGCCAGCAGCTTAGAGCAGGGCCTGGGCAATCAGCCCCAGCATTTT
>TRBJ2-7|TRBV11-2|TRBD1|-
CASSITWDSSYEQYF
TGTGCCAGCAGCATAACCTGGGACAGTTCCTACGAGCAGTACTTC
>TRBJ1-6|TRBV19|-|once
CASSIVTGRNSPLHF
TGTGCCAGTAGTATAGTAACAGGCAGAAATTCACCCCTCCACTTT
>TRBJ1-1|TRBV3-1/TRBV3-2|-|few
CASSQVRVANTEAFF
TGTGCCAGCAGCCAAGTCAGGGTGGCGAACACTGAAGCTTTCTTT
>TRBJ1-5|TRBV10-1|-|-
CASSESGATQPQHF
TGCGCCAGCAGTGAGTCTGGGGCTACTCAGCCCCAGCATTTT
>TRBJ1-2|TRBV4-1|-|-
CASSDPRAGVSHGYTF
TGCGCCAGCAGCGATCCCCGGGCAGGGGTTTCTCATGGCTACACCTTC
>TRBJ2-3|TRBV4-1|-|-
CASSQGYGTSTDTQYF
TGCGCCAGCAGCCAAGGGTATGGAACTAGCACAGATACGCAGTATTTT
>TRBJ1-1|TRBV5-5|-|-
CASTGLRTGEAFF
TGTGCCAGTACAGGTCTAAGGACCGGTGAAGCTTTCTTT
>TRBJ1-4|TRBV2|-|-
CASRINEKLFF
TGTGCCAGCAGGATTAATGAAAAACTGTTTTTT
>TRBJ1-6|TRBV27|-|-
CASRASRGGGWRPLHF
TGTGCCAGCAGAGCCTCCCGAGGCGGGGGCTGGAGACCCCTCCACTTT
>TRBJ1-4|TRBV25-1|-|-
CASKGEKLFF
TGTGCCAGCAAAGGTGAAAAACTGTTTTTT
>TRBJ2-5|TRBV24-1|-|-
CATSDPTGGETQYF
TGTGCCACCAGTGATCCGACAGGAGGTGAGACCCAGTACTTC
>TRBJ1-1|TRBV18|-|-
CASSPQDRNTEAFF
TGTGCCAGCTCACCACAGGACAGGAACACTGAAGCTTTCTTT
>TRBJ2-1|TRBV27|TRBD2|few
CASSSKTSGVSGEQFF
TGTGCCAGCAGTTCCAAGACTAGCGGGGTGTCGGGCGAGCAGTTCTTC
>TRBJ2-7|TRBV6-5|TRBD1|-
CASRGTGLSYEQYF
TGTGCCAGCAGGGGGACAGGGCTCTCCTACGAGCAGTACTTC
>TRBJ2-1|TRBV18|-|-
CASSPPSVASLYEQFF
TGTGCCAGCTCACCACCGAGCGTAGCTAGCCTGTATGAGCAGTTCTTC
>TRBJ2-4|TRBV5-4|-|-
CASSLARNIQYF
TGTGCCAGCAGCTTGGCCAGAAACATTCAGTACTTC
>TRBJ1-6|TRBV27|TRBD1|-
CASRPVQGARSPLHF
TGTGCCAGCCGACCCGTACAGGGGGCGAGATCACCCCTCCACTTT
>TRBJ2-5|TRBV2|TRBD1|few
CASSTRTGGGETQYF
TGTGCCAGCAGTACGCGGACAGGGGGGGGAGAGACCCAGTACTTC
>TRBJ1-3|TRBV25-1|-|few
CASSELAGANSGNTIYF
TGTGCCAGCAGTGAATTGGCAGGGGCCAACTCTGGAAACACCATATATTTT